The rows below give T cell receptor beta chains drawn from one sample of a study of pediatric ulcerative colitis. Sequencing was performed with immunoSEQ multiplex PCR; in TCRdb, only in-frame clones are kept and a portion is missing. The sample lists 36,000 or so clones, around 73% occurring once. Specimen: gut tissue. These receptor sequences come from a boy aged 10-17 years with moderate ulcerative colitis. Both conserved end residues are part of each CDR3. D genes are given only for firm matches. For some rows the clone size is stated as once, few or many, or as a class when expanded; others skip it.

V	J	D	size	DNA	CDR3
TRBV27	TRBJ2-1	NA	medium-sized	TGTGCCAGCAGACTCGGGGTCAATGAGCAGTTCTTC	CASRLGVNEQFF
TRBV7-9	TRBJ2-7	NA	NA	TGTGCCAGCAGCCCGACAGGCCGCTACGAGCAGTACTTC	CASSPTGRYEQYF
TRBV5-1	TRBJ2-3	NA	few	TGCGCCAGCAATCGGGGGGATACGCAGTATTTT	CASNRGDTQYF
TRBV7-3	TRBJ2-1	TRBD2	NA	TGTGCCAGCAGCCTGTACACTAGCGCTTCCTACAATGAGCAGTTCTTC	CASSLYTSASYNEQFF
TRBV6-5	TRBJ2-3	TRBD2	NA	TGTGCCAGCAGTTACTCGCTAGCGGGAGGGCCAGATACGCAGTATTTT	CASSYSLAGGPDTQYF
TRBV11-2	TRBJ2-1	NA	NA	TGTGCCAGCAGCCCGTGGGTGGATCGCTCCTACAATGAGCAGTTCTTC	CASSPWVDRSYNEQFF
TRBV11-2	TRBJ2-2	NA	NA	TGTGCCAGCAGCTTTGAGATGCCTACGAACACCGGGGAGCTGTTTTTT	CASSFEMPTNTGELFF
TRBV6-5	TRBJ2-7	TRBD2	NA	TGTGCCAGCAGCCCACTAGCGAGGGCCTCCTACGAGCAGTACTTC	CASSPLARASYEQYF
TRBV28	TRBJ2-5	TRBD2	NA	TGTGCCAGCAGTTCATTAGCGGGAGGGGGGGAGACCCAGTACTTC	CASSSLAGGGETQYF
TRBV5-6	TRBJ2-7	NA	NA	TGTGCCAGCAGCTTGGTGGGGGGCCCCTCCTACGAGCAGTACTTC	CASSLVGGPSYEQYF
TRBV30	TRBJ1-2	NA	NA	TGTGCCTGGAGTGGATCCTGGTACACAAACTATGGCTACACCTTC	CAWSGSWYTNYGYTF
TRBV5-5	TRBJ2-1	TRBD2	NA	TGTGCCAGCAGCCTAACTCTAGCGGCAAGTAACAATGAGCAGTTCTTC	CASSLTLAASNNEQFF
TRBV7-3	TRBJ1-6	NA	NA	TGTGCCAGCAGCTTAACGTCAGGTTCACCCCTCCACTTT	CASSLTSGSPLHF
TRBV27	TRBJ1-2	NA	NA	TGTGCCAGCAGTTTTCCCTCGGGGGGCGGCTACACCTTC	CASSFPSGGGYTF
TRBV6-5	TRBJ2-7	TRBD1	NA	TGTGCCAGCAGTCGACCCGGGACAGCCTCCTACGAGCAGTACTTC	CASSRPGTASYEQYF
TRBV15	TRBJ1-2	TRBD1	NA	TGTGCCACCACCCAGTTCGGACAGGGGTCTGGCTACACCTTC	CATTQFGQGSGYTF
TRBV10-3	TRBJ2-3	TRBD2	NA	TGTGCCACCGGTACTAGCGGGAGTGGGGCAGATACGCAGTATTTT	CATGTSGSGADTQYF
TRBV4-1	TRBJ2-2	TRBD1	once	TGCGCCAGCAGCCAAGCCGGGACAGGGTGGGCCGGGGAGCTGTTTTTT	CASSQAGTGWAGELFF
TRBV19	TRBJ1-2	NA	few	TGTGCCAGTAGTATTCAGACGGTTAACTATGGCTACACCTTC	CASSIQTVNYGYTF
TRBV6-5	TRBJ2-7	TRBD1	NA	TGTGCCAGCTCGAGGGACAGTAACTCCTACGAGCAGTACTTC	CASSRDSNSYEQYF
TRBV25-1	TRBJ2-7	NA	NA	TGTGCCAGCAGGGGCAGGGAAAGCGGAACCTACGAGCAGTACTTC	CASRGRESGTYEQYF
TRBV21-1	TRBJ2-7	NA	NA	TGTGCCAGCAGCAAACTCCCCCTAGCGGACGGTACAAAATACGAGCAGTACTTC	CASSKLPLADGTKYEQYF
TRBV18	TRBJ1-1	NA	NA	TGTGCCAGCTCACCAGCAGCGACGAACACTGAAGCTTTCTTT	CASSPAATNTEAFF
TRBV6-5	TRBJ2-3	TRBD2	NA	TGTGCCAGCAGTTACTCCGGGACTAGCGGGACAGATACGCAGTATTTT	CASSYSGTSGTDTQYF
TRBV19	TRBJ2-1	NA	NA	TGTGCCAGTAGTATAAATATAGAGATTGAGCAGTTCTTC	CASSINIEIEQFF
TRBV11-3	TRBJ2-1	TRBD2	NA	TGTGCCAGCAGCTTAGATCTCGGGCGGGAGACTAATGAGCAGTTCTTC	CASSLDLGRETNEQFF
TRBV5-6	TRBJ2-1	TRBD2	NA	TGTGCCAGCAGCTTTTCAATTGGGCGGGAGGGTCTGGGAAATGAGCAGTTCTTC	CASSFSIGREGLGNEQFF
TRBV4-3	TRBJ2-5	TRBD2	NA	TGCGCCAGCAGCCAAGATGAAATAGCGGGGCCCCCGAAGACCCAGTACTTC	CASSQDEIAGPPKTQYF
TRBV6-1	TRBJ1-5	TRBD1	NA	TGTGCCAGCGTAGGACAGGGTTGGGATCAGCCCCAGCATTTT	CASVGQGWDQPQHF
TRBV5-1	TRBJ2-5	TRBD2	NA	TGCGCCAGCAGCCACACTAGCGGGAGGGCCGGGGAGACCCAGTACTTC	CASSHTSGRAGETQYF
TRBV5-1	TRBJ2-1	TRBD2	NA	TGCGCCAGCAGCCCAACCATTGGCGGGAGGGAGCAGTTCTTC	CASSPTIGGREQFF
TRBV29-1	TRBJ1-1	NA	NA	TGCAGCGTTGCCCCCTCGGGGGCAGGTGAAGCTTTCTTT	CSVAPSGAGEAFF
TRBV27	TRBJ1-3	NA	NA	TGTGCCAGCAGAGGGGTCTTCGGAAACACCATATATTTT	CASRGVFGNTIYF
TRBV27	TRBJ2-7	TRBD2	NA	TGTGCCAGCAGTTTGCGGGGGGCCTACGAGCAGTACTTC	CASSLRGAYEQYF
TRBV25-1	TRBJ2-7	NA	NA	TGTGCCAGCAGTGAATCTGGGCGGGGATCCTACGAGCAGTACTTC	CASSESGRGSYEQYF
TRBV19	TRBJ2-7	NA	NA	TGTGCCAGTAGTAGGGGTTCTTACGAGCAGTACTTC	CASSRGSYEQYF
TRBV30	TRBJ2-3	NA	NA	TGTGCCTGGAGCCTCCCAAACAGGGAAGATACGCAGTATTTT	CAWSLPNREDTQYF
TRBV5-1	TRBJ1-1	NA	few	TGCGCCAGCAGCGCCGGACGTTACACTGAAGCTTTCTTT	CASSAGRYTEAFF
TRBV4-1	TRBJ2-7	TRBD2	NA	TGCGCCAGCAGCCACGGGGGGGAGAACGAGCAGTACTTC	CASSHGGENEQYF
TRBV28	TRBJ1-1	TRBD1	NA	TGTGCCAGCAGTTCCCCCCACAGGGGAGGCACTGAAGCTTTCTTT	CASSSPHRGGTEAFF
TRBV28	TRBJ1-2	NA	NA	TGCGCCGGCTCGGCTAACCTCTATGGCTACACCTTC	CAGSANLYGYTF
TRBV5-1	TRBJ2-7	TRBD1	NA	TGCGCCAGCAGCTTAGGGACAGGGGACGGAGAGCAGTACTTC	CASSLGTGDGEQYF
TRBV7-6	TRBJ2-7	NA	NA	TGTGCCAGCAGCTCAGCCGGACAGAACTACGAGCAGTACTTC	CASSSAGQNYEQYF
TRBV19	TRBJ1-3	NA	NA	TGTGCCAGTAGTATGGGCGGAAACACCATATATTTT	CASSMGGNTIYF
TRBV28	TRBJ2-2	TRBD1	NA	TGTGCCAGCAGCTTCGACAGGGTCACCGGGGAGCTGTTTTTT	CASSFDRVTGELFF
TRBV27	TRBJ2-4	TRBD2	NA	TGTGCCAGCAGTTTACTAGCGGGGGATAACATTCAGTACTTC	CASSLLAGDNIQYF
TRBV5-6	TRBJ2-1	NA	NA	TGTGCCAGCAGCTTGGGATGGTATGAGCAGTTCTTC	CASSLGWYEQFF